This T cell receptor (beta chain) comes out of a study of CD4 and CD8 cells across lung adenocarcinoma regions. Trimming took 8 bases from V and 2 from J, leaving 18 bases between them. The CDR3 consists of 15 residues. Germline CDR1 MNHNS, CDR2 SASEGT. The patients had localized lung adenocarcinoma, a non-small cell subtype. Using its own MiXCR run on the PCR reads, TCRdb lists one record per CDR3 protein. Of some 20,000 distinct CDR3 sequences listed, approximately 50% are singletons. This chain connects TRBV6-1 to TRBJ2-5; the D gene is possibly TRBD2 (6 bases). The sequence came from a female donor with lung adenocarcinoma. The CD4 and CD8 labels of this study may be unreliable. Material for sequencing was CD8+ T cells from the center of a lung tumor. The CDR3 is CASAMELGGQETQYF. The CDR3 DNA sequence: TGTGCCAGCGCCATGGAACTTGGGGGGCAAGAGACCCAGTACTTC.